The present T cell receptor (beta chain) was sequenced within a study of shared clonotypes between healthy human individuals. On this clone itself: Its antigen is unknown.

This CDR3 contains 17 residues. Germline values: CDR1 SGHVS, CDR2 FNYEAQ. Germline trimming cut 3 bases from V and 4 bases from J; bases unmatched to any gene: 11. It was CD45RO-negative cells, positively selected for CCR7, that made up naive CD8 cells, with terminally differentiated effector memory CD45RA+ cells excluded. Those who donated were healthy HIV-negative adults, with no recent acute infections or vaccinations reported. Regarding the study as a whole: The authors expected sequencing depth to affect clonotype sharing among donors. Roughly 5% of naive CD4 clonotypes were common to several donors.

Using 200 ng DNA, approximately 30,000 T cell genomes, the sorted-subset replicate PCRs were run. Data came from immunoSEQ multiplex PCR; TCRdb stores just in-frame clones and leaves some out. The sample has around 2,000,000 clones, 85% to 95% seen once. The receptor was isolated from a man aged 18 to 29 in good health. Some clones in this sample may be carry-over from other donors' samples. The sequenced sample consisted of naive CD8+ T cells from PBMCs. The chain employs TRBV7-6 and TRBJ1-1; TRBD1 aligns across 10 bases. The CDR3: CASSLGTGAIRGTEAFF. In DNA, the CDR3 is TGTGCCAGCAGCTTGGGGACAGGGGCGATTCGGGGCACTGAAGCTTTCTTT.